This TCR beta chain stems from a study of shared clonotypes between healthy human individuals. Looked up from germline, CDR1 is SGHTA and CDR2 is FQGNSA. Trimming shortened V by 2 bases and J by 8 bases, and 21 bases separated the two germline ends. The CDR3 length is 16 residues. Assay used: immunoSEQ multiplex PCR; TCRdb lists only in-frame clones, some missing. This sample carries roughly 2.2 million clones, over 90% of them seen once, and the ten largest clones take 0.35% to 0.5%. The chain is built from TRBV7-2 and TRBJ1-2; D is perhaps TRBD1 (6 bases). Input material: naive CD4+ T cells from PBMCs. Documented subset: CD45RA+ positively selected. The receptor was derived from a man between 18 and 29 years old in good health. Some clones in this sample may be carry-over from other donors' samples. The CDR3: CASSLLGRTAVWGYTF. The CDR3 DNA follows: TGTGCCAGCAGCTTATTGGGGCGGACAGCCGTCTGGGGCTACACCTTC.